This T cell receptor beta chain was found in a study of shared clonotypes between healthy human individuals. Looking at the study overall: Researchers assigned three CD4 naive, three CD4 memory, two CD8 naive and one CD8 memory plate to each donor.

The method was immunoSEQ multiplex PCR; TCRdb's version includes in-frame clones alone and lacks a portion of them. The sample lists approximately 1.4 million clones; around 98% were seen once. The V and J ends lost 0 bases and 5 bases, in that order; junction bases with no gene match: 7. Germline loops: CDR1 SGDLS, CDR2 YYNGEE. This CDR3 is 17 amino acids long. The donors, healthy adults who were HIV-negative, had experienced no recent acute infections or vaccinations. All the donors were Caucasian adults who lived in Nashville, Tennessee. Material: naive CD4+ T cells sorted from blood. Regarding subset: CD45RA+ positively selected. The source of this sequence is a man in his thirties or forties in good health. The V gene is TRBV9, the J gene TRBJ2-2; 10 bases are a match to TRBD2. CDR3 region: CASSVESGRADTGELFF. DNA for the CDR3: TGTGCCAGCAGCGTAGAAAGCGGGAGGGCGGATACCGGGGAGCTGTTTTTT.